These 4 T cell receptor beta chains were all obtained from the same sample, sequenced in a study of vaccination and CD4 T cells after COVID-19. For these receptors, no antigen is known. Sequencing of the DNA from cultured CD4+ T cells was carried out with the Oncomine TCR Beta short-read assay. TCRdb reprocessed the PCR reads via MiXCR and lists one record per CDR3 protein. The table lists around 15,000 distinct CDR3 sequences, 73% of them singletons, with about 4.2% in the top ten. The treatment: roughly 10-day PBMC culture with coronavirus spike peptide pools or control peptides (ViraFEST assay). Sequencing was done on a sample of CD4+ T cells from blood, cultured in vitro. These receptors all stem from a human donor who had recovered from COVID-19.

The chain joins TRBV7-9 to TRBJ1-1; no clear D. V was pared by 11 bases and J by 10 bases, with 17 bases between. Looked up from germline, CDR1 is SEHNR and CDR2 is FQNEAQ (reference sequence). This CDR3 has 11 residues. The CDR3 coding sequence is TGTGCCGGAGACGAGGAGGGAGTAGCTTTCTTT. Protein: CAGDEEGVAFF.

The chain recombines TRBV6-1 with TRBJ1-5; 8 positions match TRBD1. CDR1 and CDR2 from the germline V gene are MNHNS and SASEGT. J gave up 4 bases and V 6 bases, and 8 bases lay outside the gene matches. The CDR3 runs 15 residues. The CDR3 loop reads CASRVTGGQNQPQHF. DNA for the CDR3: TGTGCCAGCAGAGTCACAGGGGGACAAAATCAGCCCCAGCATTTT.

The chain couples TRBV24-1 to TRBJ1-2, with TRBD1 as a possible D gene (6 bases). Germline V gene lookup returns CDR1 KGHDR and CDR2 SFDVKD. V was clipped by 3 bases and J by 4 bases, with 14 bases between them. This CDR3 has 15 amino acids. Written as DNA, the CDR3 is TGTGCCACCAGTGATCAGCCACAGGGAAGCTATGGCTACACCTTC. This translates into CATSDQPQGSYGYTF.

This rearrangement joins TRBV7-2 to TRBJ1-1; D may be TRBD1 (6 bases). With 3 bases removed from V and 1 base from J, the gap between germline ends came to 12 bases. CDR3 size: 15 residues. The germline gives CDR1 SGHTA, CDR2 FQGNSA. Written as DNA, the CDR3 is TGTGCCAGCAGCTTTTCAGGACAGCAGAACACTGAAGCTTTCTTT. Protein sequence: CASSFSGQQNTEAFF.